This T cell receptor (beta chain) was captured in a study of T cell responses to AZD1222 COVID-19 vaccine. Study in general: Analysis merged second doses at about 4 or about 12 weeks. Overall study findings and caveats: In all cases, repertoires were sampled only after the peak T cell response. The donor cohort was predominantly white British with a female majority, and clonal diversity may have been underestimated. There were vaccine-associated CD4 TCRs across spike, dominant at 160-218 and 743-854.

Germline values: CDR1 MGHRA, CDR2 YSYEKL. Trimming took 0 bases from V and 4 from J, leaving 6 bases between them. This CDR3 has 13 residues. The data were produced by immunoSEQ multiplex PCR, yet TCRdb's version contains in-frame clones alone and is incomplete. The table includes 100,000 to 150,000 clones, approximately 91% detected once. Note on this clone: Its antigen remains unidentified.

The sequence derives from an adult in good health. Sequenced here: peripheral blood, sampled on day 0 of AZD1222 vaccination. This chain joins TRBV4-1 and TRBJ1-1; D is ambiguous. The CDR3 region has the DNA TGCGCCAGCAGCCAAGAGGGCAGCACTGAAGCTTTCTTT. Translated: CASSQEGSTEAFF.